This TCR beta chain was observed in a study of vaccination and CD4 T cells after COVID-19. Overall study context: Everyone enrolled got two doses of BNT162b2 or mRNA-1273 vaccine.

Study observations and caveats: SARS-CoV-2-reactive clonotypes showed a nonsignificant median rise from roughly 21 to 40.

This CDR3 spans 13 amino acids. Trimming left V 2 bases short and J 8 bases short, with 9 bases between. Germline V gene data show CDR1 as KGHSH and CDR2 as LQKENI. CD4+ T cells that had been cultured provided DNA sequenced with the Oncomine TCR Beta short-read assay. Using the QIAamp micro DNA kit, genomic DNA was extracted from the CD4+ T cells that had been cultured. TCRdb ran MiXCR on the PCR reads and lists one entry per CDR3 protein. The repertoire includes approximately 13,000 distinct CDR3 sequences, 27% of them detected once, and about 31% sits in the top ten. A remark on this clonotype: As yet, its antigen is unknown.

Treatment noted: roughly ten-day PBMC culture with coronavirus spike peptide pools or control peptides (ViraFEST assay). The rearrangement joins TRBV18 to TRBJ1-4, with no clear D. The receptor comes from a human donor who received a COVID-19 vaccine. Sequences were derived from CD4+ T cells from blood, cultured in vitro, sampled before SARS-CoV-2 vaccination. CDR3 residues: CASSPGFQEKLFF. The CDR3 DNA is TGTGCCAGCTCACCAGGGTTTCAAGAAAAACTGTTTTTT.